This passage covers 27 T cell receptor beta chains from one sample sequenced in a study of T-cell reconstitution after alpha-beta-depleted transplantation in children. Molecular barcoding with unique molecular identifiers was used for the TCRbeta library. TCRdb redid the calling of the PCR reads with MiXCR, one entry per CDR3 protein. The sample lists over 150,000 distinct CDR3 sequences; roughly 15% were seen once. Sequences were derived from PBMCs from the stem cell graft donor, sampled from the stem cell graft. Source of these receptors: a human donor who donated a stem cell graft to a child with acute lymphoblastic leukemia.

The chain couples TRBV5-1 to TRBJ1-5; D is ambiguous. V was pared by 4 bases and J by 10 bases, with 24 bases between. This CDR3 has 16 amino acids. Germline values: CDR1 SGHRS, CDR2 YFSETQ. In nucleotides, the CDR3 is TGCGCCAGCAGCCCCGGAGGCCGCAGCTCAGGAGCTCCCCAGCATTTT. Its protein is CASSPGGRSSGAPQHF.

This clonotype came up many times. The chain links TRBV7-9 to TRBJ2-7; possibly TRBD2 for D (5 bases). The CDR3 is made up of 14 amino acids. V lost 5 bases to trimming and J lost 5 bases, with 16 bases between them. Per the germline V gene, CDR1 is SEHNR and CDR2 is FQNEAQ (reference sequence). CDR3 sequence (DNA): TGTGCCAGCAGCAACTTTGGGAGCCGAAACGAGCAGTACTTC. Encoded protein: CASSNFGSRNEQYF.

This clonotype was counted many times. The rearrangement uses TRBV29-1 and TRBJ2-7; maybe TRBD2 (6 bases). The V and J ends lost 0 bases and 1 base respectively, with 13 bases between them. The length of the CDR3 is 15 residues. Germline V gene sequence: CDR1 SQVTM, CDR2 ANQGSEA. CDR3 residues: CSVEDFGGRSYEQYF. The CDR3 bases are TGCAGCGTTGAAGATTTTGGGGGGAGGTCCTACGAGCAGTACTTC.

This clonotype was seen repeatedly, ten times or more. V and J are TRBV5-1 and TRBJ2-7, with 7 positions matching TRBD2. CDR1 and CDR2 (germline): SGHRS, YFSETQ. V dropped 7 bases and J dropped 3; count of bases not matched to a gene: 10. The CDR3 totals 14 residues. For the CDR3, the DNA is TGCGCCAGCGGGGACGTGGGAGGGCTCTACGAGCAGTACTTC. Translated: CASGDVGGLYEQYF. The whole variable domain, remainder taken from reference TRBV5-1 and TRBJ2-7, is KAGVTQTPRYLIKTRGQQVTLSCSPISGHRSVSWYQQTPGQGLQFLFEYFSETQRNKGNFPGRFSGRQFSNSRSEMNVSTLELGDSALYLCASGDVGGLYEQYFGPGTRLTVT.

This chain joins TRBV20-1 and TRBJ2-3; D is undetermined. V lost 5 bases, J lost 1 base, and 7 bases lay in between. From germline, CDR1 is DFQATT and CDR2 SNEGSKA (reference sequence). There are 12 residues in the CDR3. CDR3 DNA sequence: TGCAGTGCTGTTTTAGGCACAGATACGCAGTATTTT. Translation gives CSAVLGTDTQYF.

Only a few counts were recorded for this clonotype. The rearrangement links TRBV27 to TRBJ1-5; D ambiguous. CDR3 length: 14 residues. Trimming pared 2 bases from V and 5 bases from J, leaving 10 bases between. Germline V gene sequence: CDR1 MNHEY, CDR2 SMNVEV (reference sequence). The CDR3 DNA reads as TGTGCCAGCAGTTTAATGTCAGCCCATCAGCCCCAGCATTTT. Translated: CASSLMSAHQPQHF.

CDR3 nucleotide sequence: TGTGCCAGCTCACCACCGGGTCCGAGGGGAGAGACCCAGTACTTC. It yields the protein CASSPPGPRGETQYF. V usage is TRBV18 and J usage is TRBJ2-5; D is possibly TRBD1 or TRBD2 (5 bases each). V dropped 0 bases and J dropped 4 bases, with 12 bases sitting between them. The CDR3 totals 15 residues. Germline CDR1 is KGHSH and CDR2 is LQKENI.

The rearrangement uses TRBV29-1 and TRBJ2-3; D not resolved. Germline V gives CDR1 SQVTM, CDR2 ANQGSEA. This CDR3 comprises 13 residues. V lost 7 bases and J lost 2, with 13 bases in between. The CDR3 loop reads CSAIGLSTDTQYF. CDR3 nucleotides: TGCAGCGCCATCGGCCTCTCCACAGATACGCAGTATTTT.

This clonotype was recorded at least ten times. The rearrangement uses TRBV6-2 or TRBV6-3 and TRBJ2-7; 13 nucleotides agree with TRBD2. The ends lost 5 bases at V and 2 bases at J; junction bases unmatched: 3. Germline V lookup: CDR1 MNHEY, CDR2 SVGEGT. The CDR3 spans 15 residues. This chain's CDR3 is CASSPGLAGAYEQYF. The CDR3 DNA reads TGTGCCAGCAGTCCAGGACTAGCGGGAGCCTACGAGCAGTACTTC.

This clonotype was recorded many times. The chain has TRBV10-3 and TRBJ2-7; maybe TRBD2 (5 bases). Between the trimmed V and J ends, which lost 4 bases and 4 bases, there was a span of 11 bases. This CDR3 comprises 13 residues. The germline gives CDR1 ENHRY, CDR2 SYGVKD. This chain's CDR3 is CAISAPGEYEQYF. CDR3 nucleotide sequence: TGTGCCATCAGTGCCCCCGGGGAGTACGAGCAGTACTTC.

This clonotype was recorded a few times. The rearrangement joins TRBV15 to TRBJ1-2; TRBD1 might be the D (5 bases). This CDR3 contains 14 residues. The germline V and J ends were trimmed by 5 bases and 6 bases, with 16 bases remaining between them. Germline V gene data show CDR1 as LNHNV and CDR2 as YYDKDF (reference sequence). The CDR3 here is CATSPGTLLHGYTF. For the CDR3, the DNA is TGTGCCACCAGCCCAGGGACCCTATTGCATGGCTACACCTTC.

The chain has TRBV4-1 and TRBJ2-7; no definite D call. The CDR3 sequence is 16 residues long. The V end was cut by 5 bases, the J end by 5 bases, with 22 bases between. Germline loops: CDR1 MGHRA, CDR2 YSYEKL. CDR3 DNA sequence: TGCGCCAGCAGCGATTTGGGGAAGGGAAGAGTCCACGAGCAGTACTTC. This encodes CASSDLGKGRVHEQYF.

In its sample, this clonotype was seen many times. The chain has TRBV7-6 and TRBJ2-2; D remains unclear. V was trimmed by 6 bases and J by 0 bases, leaving 8 bases between them. The CDR3 has 14 residues. Germline CDR1 reads SGHVS; CDR2 reads FNYEAQ. The DNA of the CDR3 is TGTGCCAGCAGACGAGACCCGAACACCGGGGAGCTGTTTTTT. Its protein product is CASRRDPNTGELFF.

This clonotype was observed many times. CDR3 bases: TGTGCCAGCAGCTTAGGGGGGGATTTCCAAGAGACCCAGTACTTC. Translation gives CASSLGGDFQETQYF. The chain carries TRBV7-2 and TRBJ2-5; perhaps TRBD2 as D (6 bases). Trimming removed 1 base at V and 1 base at J, with 10 bases between. The CDR3 is 15 amino acids. CDR1 SGHTA and CDR2 FQGNSA come from the germline V gene.

This clonotype was picked up many times. The chain is built from TRBV21-1 and TRBJ1-5. TRBV21-1 is deemed a pseudogene. The CDR3 loop spans 14 amino acids. CDR3 protein: CASSKVGSNQPQHF. As DNA, the CDR3 is TGTGCCAGCAGCAAAGTGGGCAGCAATCAGCCCCAGCATTTT.

This clonotype came up many times. J is TRBJ1-4 and V is TRBV5-1; D remains unclear. V was trimmed by 0 bases and J by 5 bases, leaving 8 bases between them. The CDR3 spans 14 residues. The germline V gene has CDR1 SGHRS and CDR2 YFSETQ. The CDR3, as DNA: TGCGCCAGCAGCTTGGGTGTACGAAATGAAAAACTGTTTTTT. Translation gives CASSLGVRNEKLFF.

Worth noting for this clonotype: This may stem from a read error, because a much larger clone lies one nucleotide away. This chain joins TRBV6-5 and TRBJ2-4; 7 bases fit TRBD1. The CDR3 has 15 residues. From germline, CDR1 is MNHEY and CDR2 SVGAGI. The CDR3 sequence is CASSYQGDGKNSQYF. CDR3 sequence (DNA): TGTGCCAGCAGTTACCAGGGGGATGGCAAAAACAGTCAGTACTTC.

The chain recombines TRBV20-1 with TRBJ2-5, with 8 bases identical to TRBD2. Germline CDR1 DFQATT, CDR2 SNEGSKA (reference sequence). This CDR3 contains 16 residues. Trimming took 3 bases from V and 3 from J; bases not matched to a gene: 12. The CDR3 bases are TGCAGTGCTAGGGGGGGAAGACTAGCGTGGAAAGAGACCCAGTACTTC. Amino acids: CSARGGRLAWKETQYF.

This clonotype was counted many times. V usage is TRBV5-1 and J usage is TRBJ1-1; D is unresolved. From germline, CDR1 is SGHRS and CDR2 YFSETQ. The CDR3 has 13 amino acids. V was pared by 0 bases and J by 6 bases, with 9 bases between. In DNA form, the CDR3 reads TGCGCCAGCAGCTTGGGTAAATCCTCTGAAGCTTTCTTT. Its translation is CASSLGKSSEAFF.

This clonotype occurred many times. V is TRBV6-5 and J is TRBJ1-2; D not certain. Per germline, CDR1 MNHEY and CDR2 SVGAGI. With 3 bases removed from V and 4 bases from J, the gap between germline ends came to 21 bases. The CDR3 sequence is 17 residues long. Here the CDR3 reads CASSYFGPRATFYGYTF. The CDR3 region has the DNA TGTGCCAGCAGTTATTTCGGACCGCGTGCTACTTTCTATGGCTACACCTTC.

As concerns this clonotype: Being one base from a much bigger clone, this may be a read error. The rearrangement uses TRBV20-1 and TRBJ1-2; D is unclear. Germline CDR1 is DFQATT and CDR2 is SNEGSKA (reference sequence). V was trimmed by 4 bases and J by 12 bases, leaving 15 bases between them. The CDR3 has 11 amino acids. The CDR3 spells CSAKRPEGHTF. The CDR3 nucleotides read TGCAGTGCTAAAAGACCGGAGGGCCACACCTTC.

Ten or more counts support this clonotype. J is TRBJ2-5 and V is TRBV20-1; the match to TRBD2 covers 9 bases. Germline assignment: CDR1 DFQATT and CDR2 SNEGSKA (reference sequence). CDR3 size: 19 residues. J lost 3 bases, V lost 0 bases, and 17 bases had no gene match. CDR3 loop: CSARDRAGGVVLAEETQYF. The CDR3 coding sequence is TGCAGTGCTAGAGATAGGGCGGGAGGGGTAGTCCTCGCGGAAGAGACCCAGTACTTC.

The chain is built from TRBV7-9 and TRBJ2-2, with D unclear. The CDR3 has 13 amino acids. In germline, CDR1 is SEHNR, CDR2 FQNEAQ (reference sequence). The V end was cut by 3 bases, the J end by 4 bases, with 6 bases between. CDR3 loop: CASSLSLTGELFF. The DNA for the CDR3 is TGTGCCAGCAGCTTGAGTCTCACCGGGGAGCTGTTTTTT.

The V and J genes are TRBV6-1 and TRBJ1-1; D is possibly TRBD1 (5 bases). Trimming left V 6 bases short and J 2 bases short, with 13 bases between. CDR1 and CDR2 (germline): MNHNS, SASEGT. CDR3 length equals 14 residues. The CDR3 coding sequence is TGTGCCAGCAGCTGGGGGACGATTAACACTGAAGCTTTCTTT. Encoded protein: CASSWGTINTEAFF.

Worth noting for this clonotype: A much larger clone is a single base away; this may be a read error. This sequence joins TRBV27 and TRBJ1-1; the D gene is possibly TRBD1 (5 bases). CDR3 length: 15 residues. Germline-derived CDR1 and CDR2 are MNHEY and SMNVEV (reference sequence). CDR3 DNA sequence: TGTGCCAGCAGTGGTCACGGGGCGCCGGGCACTGAAGCTTACTTT. It translates to CASSGHGAPGTEAYF.

The table lists this clonotype with many counts. The chain combines TRBV28 with TRBJ2-7, with 9 bases identical to TRBD1. The CDR3 is 14 amino acids. The trim removed 7 bases at V and 5 bases at J, leaving 9 bases unmatched. Germline V CDR1 and CDR2: MDHEN, SYDVKM. CDR3 DNA sequence: TGTGCCAGCACACAGGGGGCTGCGTGGGACGAGCAGTACTTC. This gives the protein CASTQGAAWDEQYF.

The chain couples TRBV30 to TRBJ2-7; 8 positions match TRBD1. This CDR3 is built from 13 residues. V trimming: 2 bases; J trimming: 6 bases; junction bases outside the gene matches: 6. Germline V gives CDR1 GTSNPN, CDR2 SVGIG (reference sequence). The CDR3 bases are TGTGCCTGGAGTAACGGACAGGGCCGCGAGCAGTACTTC. Translated, it gives CAWSNGQGREQYF.